One sample yielded the 32 T cell receptor beta chains listed below, sequenced in a study of blood T cell repertoires in COVID-19. Generated by immunoSEQ multiplex PCR, the TCRdb table keeps only in-frame clones and is missing some. Here the sample spans roughly 150,000 clones, around four fifths being singletons. Sequenced input: peripheral blood. Receptor source: a woman aged 80 or older with COVID-19, enrolled during active disease.

The CDR3 DNA follows: TGTGCCAGCAGTGAATTAGCGGGAGGGCCGAAGAATGAGACCCAGTACTTC. The encoded protein is CASSELAGGPKNETQYF. The chain carries TRBV25-1 and TRBJ2-5; 11 nucleotides align to TRBD2. Germline V gene lookup returns CDR1 MGHDK and CDR2 SYGVNS. Trimming removed 1 base from V and 5 bases from J; junction bases left unmatched: 9. The CDR3 spans 17 residues.

The chain combines TRBV11-3 with TRBJ1-3; no definite D call. CDR1 is SGHNT, CDR2 YENEEA, per germline. This CDR3 contains 13 residues. V lost 3 bases and J lost 0, with 3 bases in between. The CDR3 reads CASSLRSGNTIYF. CDR3 sequence (DNA): TGTGCCAGCAGCTTGCGCTCTGGAAACACCATATATTTT.

The V gene is TRBV11-1, the J gene TRBJ2-7; 8 bases match TRBD1. The CDR3 is made up of 14 amino acids. The junction had 8 bases not matched to a gene; V was cut back by 4 bases and J by 6 bases. Germline lookup yields CDR1 SGHAT and CDR2 FQDESV (reference sequence). Here the CDR3 reads CASSSDRALVEQYF. The CDR3 coding sequence is TGTGCCAGCAGCTCGGACAGGGCCCTCGTCGAGCAGTACTTC.

The gene calls are TRBV19 and TRBJ1-2, with 9 bases matching TRBD1. V was clipped by 6 bases and J by 5 bases; unmatched bases: 10. This CDR3 has 15 amino acids. Germline CDR1 and CDR2: LNHDA and SQIVND (reference sequence). CDR3 in amino acids: CASSLKGGQGYGYTF. The CDR3 DNA sequence: TGTGCCAGTAGCCTTAAGGGCGGACAGGGGTATGGCTACACCTTC.

The table lists this clone with a count of one. The rearrangement joins TRBV6-2 or TRBV6-3 to TRBJ2-7; 11 positions agree with TRBD1. CDR1 and CDR2 (germline): MNHEY, SVGEGT. The CDR3 length is 15 residues. The V and J ends lost 0 bases and 3 bases, in that order; junction bases with no gene match: 1. CDR3 sequence (DNA): TGTGCCAGCAGTTACTCGGACAGGGGGCACTACGAGCAGTACTTC. It is translated as CASSYSDRGHYEQYF.

This chain uses TRBV28 with TRBJ2-5; 12 nucleotides line up with TRBD1. The CDR3 runs to 15 residues. The germline gives CDR1 MDHEN, CDR2 SYDVKM. V lost 3 bases and J lost 5; bases outside the gene matches: 4. Written as DNA, the CDR3 is TGTGCCAGCAGTTTTGGGACAGGGGGCGTGGAGACCCAGTACTTC. Translated: CASSFGTGGVETQYF.

The chain employs TRBV10-3 and TRBJ2-2; D remains unclear. Germline CDR1 reads ENHRY; CDR2 reads SYGVKD. This CDR3 has 13 amino acids. Trimming shortened V by 10 bases and J by 1 base, and 10 bases separated the two germline ends. The CDR3: CATTGLNTGELFF. CDR3 DNA sequence: TGTGCCACCACGGGTCTGAACACCGGGGAGCTGTTTTTT.

CDR3 sequence reads: CASSWRGVGQGLNGYTF. In DNA, the CDR3 is TGTGCCAGCAGCTGGCGGGGAGTGGGACAGGGGTTAAATGGCTACACCTTC. The chain is built from TRBV7-6 and TRBJ1-2, with 10 bases lining up with TRBD1. Unmatched junction bases numbered 14, after V lost 4 bases and J lost 6 bases. This CDR3 contains 17 residues. Germline values: CDR1 SGHVS, CDR2 FNYEAQ.

This chain uses TRBV5-5 with TRBJ2-1; D gene ambiguous. The germline V gene has CDR1 SGHKS and CDR2 YYEKEE (reference sequence). V shed 0 bases and J shed 0 bases, with 4 bases lying between them. This CDR3 region has 14 residues. CDR3 nucleotide sequence: TGTGCCAGCAGCTTGGTCGGCTCCTACAATGAGCAGTTCTTC. Its translation: CASSLVGSYNEQFF. Combining the CDR3 with reference TRBV5-5 and TRBJ2-1 gives the whole variable domain DAGVTQSPTHLIKTRGQQVTLRCSPISGHKSVSWYQQVLGQGPQFIFQYYEKEERGRGNFPDRFSARQFPNYSSELNVNALLLGDSALYLCASSLVGSYNEQFFGPGTRLTVL.

The chain employs TRBV18 and TRBJ1-2, with TRBD1 matching 10 bases. The ends lost 6 bases at V and 3 bases at J; junction bases unmatched: 7. The CDR3 has 15 residues. CDR1 and CDR2 from the germline V gene are KGHSH and LQKENI. This CDR3 reads CASSPRQGADYGYTF. The CDR3, as DNA: TGTGCCAGCTCTCCAAGACAGGGGGCTGACTATGGCTACACCTTC. The variable domain in full, completed from reference TRBV18 and TRBJ1-2, reads NAGVMQNPRHLVRRRGQEARLRCSPMKGHSHVYWYRQLPEEGLKFMVYLQKENIIDESGMPKERFSAEFPKEGPSILRIQQVVRGDSAAYFCASSPRQGADYGYTFGSGTRLTVV.

The gene calls are TRBV7-9 and TRBJ2-1, with TRBD2 identical over 7 bases. Trimming removed 4 bases from V and 7 bases from J; junction bases left unmatched: 4. CDR3 length: 13 residues. Germline V gene data show CDR1 as SEHNR and CDR2 as FQNEAQ (reference sequence). The CDR3 DNA is TGTGCCAGCAGCTCGATGGGGGGGAATGAGCAGTTCTTC. Translated, it gives CASSSMGGNEQFF.

The chain couples TRBV7-2 to TRBJ1-5, with a weak D call TRBD1 (6 bases). CDR3 length equals 17 residues. The germline V and J ends were trimmed by 5 bases and 1 base, with 18 bases remaining between them. Germline V CDR1 and CDR2: SGHTA, FQGNSA. CDR3 region: CASSLGGGRSSNQPQHF. Here the CDR3 DNA reads TGTGCCAGCAGCCTAGGGGGGGGACGGTCCAGCAATCAGCCCCAGCATTTT. Filled out from reference TRBV7-2 and TRBJ1-5, the complete variable domain reads GAGVSQSPSNKVTEKGKDVELRCDPISGHTALYWYRQSLGQGLEFLIYFQGNSAPDKSGLPSDRFSAERTGGSVSTLTIQRTQQEDSAVYLCASSLGGGRSSNQPQHFGDGTRLSIL.

This chain uses TRBV11-3 with TRBJ2-5; TRBD2 agrees at 13 bases. The germline V gene has CDR1 SGHNT and CDR2 YENEEA. The CDR3 extends over 16 amino acids. V lost 6 bases to trimming and J lost 1 base; unmatched junction nucleotides: 5. CDR3 amino acids: CASSPGLAGVQETQYF. The DNA of the CDR3 is TGTGCCAGCAGTCCTGGACTAGCGGGGGTCCAAGAGACCCAGTACTTC.

The genes are TRBV9 and TRBJ2-7, with 9 bases fitting TRBD1. CDR1 SGDLS and CDR2 YYNGEE come from the germline V gene. This CDR3 is built from 15 residues. V trimming: 1 base; J trimming: 4 bases; junction bases outside the gene matches: 6. DNA of the CDR3: TGTGCCAGCAGCGTAAGCGTAGGACAGGGGTACGAGCAGTACTTC. The encoded protein is CASSVSVGQGYEQYF.

The V call is TRBV28, the J call TRBJ2-3, with TRBD2 matching over 9 bases. The V gene's germline CDR1 is MDHEN and CDR2 SYDVKM. This CDR3 has 15 residues. Trimming took 8 bases from V and 2 from J; bases not matched to a gene: 8. As DNA, the CDR3 is TGTGCCAGCGGTCGTAGCGGGGGACTCACAGATACGCAGTATTTT. It specifies CASGRSGGLTDTQYF.

This chain uses TRBV27 with TRBJ2-7; 10 bases match TRBD2. The germline V gene encodes CDR1 MNHEY and CDR2 SMNVEV (reference sequence). The CDR3 has 14 residues. J was trimmed by 3 bases and V by 4 bases; bases with no gene match: 3. The CDR3 DNA follows: TGTGCCAGCAGTTCAGCGGGGGGGAACTACGAGCAGTACTTC. Translated: CASSSAGGNYEQYF.

The chain is built from TRBV5-1 and TRBJ2-1, with 10 bases matching TRBD2. Losses at the gene ends were 4 bases for V and 9 bases for J; bases not matched to a gene: 7. The germline V gene encodes CDR1 SGHRS and CDR2 YFSETQ. The CDR3 is made up of 14 amino acids. CDR3 region: CASSIGLAEGEQFF. CDR3 coding DNA: TGCGCCAGCAGCATAGGACTAGCGGAAGGTGAGCAGTTCTTC.

The J gene is TRBJ2-4, the V gene TRBV3-1 (or the pseudogene TRBV3-2); D remains ambiguous. V was cut by 0 bases and J by 8 bases, with 17 bases left in between. CDR3 size: 16 residues. Germline V gene data show CDR1 as LGHDT and CDR2 as YNNKEL (reference sequence). The CDR3 bases are TGTGCCAGCAGCCAAGATCTCCCACCGAGCCAGGACATTCAGTACTTC. Protein: CASSQDLPPSQDIQYF.

This sequence joins TRBV10-2 and TRBJ2-5, with D perhaps TRBD1 (5 bases). Germline lookup yields CDR1 WSHSY and CDR2 SAAADI. The CDR3 totals 13 residues. V was shortened by 1 base and J by 9 bases, with 12 bases between the two germline ends. CDR3 nucleotides: TGCGCCAGCAGTGAGTGGTGGGAAGGGGCCCAGTACTTC. This translates into CASSEWWEGAQYF.

The genes are TRBV3-1 (or the pseudogene TRBV3-2) and TRBJ2-1; 9 bases line up with TRBD1. Germline V lookup: CDR1 LGHDT, CDR2 YNNKEL (reference sequence). The CDR3 covers 15 residues. Trimming cost V 1 base and J 9 bases; bases outside gene matches: 7. The CDR3 region is CASSQGTGVQSEQFF. DNA for the CDR3: TGTGCCAGCAGCCAAGGGACAGGGGTCCAGAGTGAGCAGTTCTTC.

The J gene is TRBJ2-2, the V gene TRBV10-2, with a tentative D call TRBD1 (6 bases). This CDR3 contains 13 residues. Germline CDR1 and CDR2: WSHSY and SAAADI. V was clipped by 6 bases and J by 6 bases, with 11 bases between them. The CDR3 is CASRTGQPGELFF. As DNA, the CDR3 is TGCGCCAGCAGGACAGGACAACCCGGGGAGCTGTTTTTT.

The chain employs TRBV9 and TRBJ1-1; TRBD1 might be the D (5 bases). The CDR3 totals 15 residues. Germline V gene data show CDR1 as SGDLS and CDR2 as YYNGEE. V dropped 0 bases and J dropped 1 base, with 10 bases sitting between them. The CDR3 DNA sequence: TGTGCCAGCAGCGTAGGTGAGACAGCGAACACTGAAGCTTTCTTT. Protein: CASSVGETANTEAFF. The full variable domain, in which reference TRBV9 and TRBJ1-1 provide the parts outside the CDR3, is DSGVTQTPKHLITATGQRVTLRCSPRSGDLSVYWYQQSLDQGLQFLIQYYNGEERAKGNILERFSAQQFPDLHSELNLSSLELGDSALYFCASSVGETANTEAFFGQGTRLTVV.

This chain links TRBV28 with TRBJ2-3; D is undetermined. The CDR3 loop spans 13 amino acids. Trimming shortened V by 3 bases and J by 9 bases, and 13 bases separated the two germline ends. Germline CDR1 is MDHEN and CDR2 is SYDVKM. Written as DNA, the CDR3 is TGTGCCAGCAGTTTTCAGTCCCCGCCCACGCAGTATTTT. It encodes CASSFQSPPTQYF.

The V call is TRBV2, the J call TRBJ2-3; D ambiguous. CDR1 SNHLY and CDR2 FYNNEI come from the germline V gene. CDR3 length: 12 amino acids. Trimming pared 6 bases from V and 3 bases from J, leaving 7 bases between. The CDR3 spells CASSQQTDTQYF. The CDR3 DNA reads TGTGCCAGCAGCCAACAGACAGATACGCAGTATTTT.

This clone is a singleton in its sample. V gene TRBV7-2 combines with J gene TRBJ1-5; TRBD1 matches 7 bases. The length of the CDR3 is 14 residues. The germline CDR1 and CDR2 sequences are SGHTA and FQGNSA. J was trimmed by 6 bases and V by 5 bases; bases with no gene match: 7. The CDR3 nucleotides read TGTGCCAGCAGCAAAGACAGGGTTCCTCAGCCCCAGCATTTT. It yields the protein CASSKDRVPQPQHF.

This clone was counted once. CDR3 sequence reads: CASSDQGGDNEKLFF. CDR3 nucleotides: TGTGCCAGCAGCGATCAGGGAGGAGATAATGAAAAACTGTTTTTT. This chain connects TRBV3-1 (or the pseudogene TRBV3-2) to TRBJ1-4; a possible D gene is TRBD1 (5 bases). CDR1 is LGHDT and CDR2 is YNNKEL in the germline V gene (reference sequence). The germline V and J ends were trimmed by 5 bases and 4 bases, with 14 bases remaining between them. The CDR3 totals 15 residues.

The V gene is TRBV3-1 (or the pseudogene TRBV3-2), the J gene TRBJ1-1; D remains unclear. This CDR3 spans 11 amino acids. Trimming took off 6 bases at V and 3 bases at J, with 5 bases between the two ends. Germline V gene sequence: CDR1 LGHDT, CDR2 YNNKEL (reference sequence). CDR3 region: CASRQYTEAFF. CDR3 coding DNA: TGTGCCAGCAGACAGTACACTGAAGCTTTCTTT.

This clone was observed a single time. J is TRBJ2-7 and V is TRBV6-6, with TRBD2 as a possible D gene (5 bases). The CDR3 has 16 residues. Per germline, CDR1 MNHNY and CDR2 SVGAGI (reference sequence). V shed 0 bases and J shed 2 bases, with 14 bases lying between them. The CDR3 reads CASSYSRGSLTYEQYF. DNA of the CDR3: TGTGCCAGCAGTTACTCTCGGGGTTCCCTTACCTACGAGCAGTACTTC.

The chain links TRBV5-1 to TRBJ2-3; 11 bases line up with TRBD2. Germline V lookup: CDR1 SGHRS, CDR2 YFSETQ. V lost 1 base, J lost 2 bases, and 6 bases stayed unmatched. The CDR3 is 17 amino acids. The CDR3 region has the DNA TGCGCCAGCAGCTTGTGGCTAGCGGGAGGAAACACAGATACGCAGTATTTT. Amino acids: CASSLWLAGGNTDTQYF.

The rearrangement joins TRBV5-4 to TRBJ1-1; D is possibly TRBD1 (5 bases). CDR1 is SGHNT and CDR2 is YYREEE in the germline V gene (reference sequence). The CDR3 spans 13 residues. V was pared by 3 bases and J by 11 bases, with 17 bases between. In DNA, the CDR3 is TGTGCCAGCAGCTCGACAGTTTCCTCTGGGGCTTTCTTT. Translation: CASSSTVSSGAFF.

V usage is TRBV19 and J usage is TRBJ2-1; 7 nucleotides align to TRBD2. V was clipped by 5 bases and J by 6 bases; unmatched bases: 25. Germline V gene data show CDR1 as LNHDA and CDR2 as SQIVND (reference sequence). The CDR3 totals 20 residues. This CDR3 reads CASSPKGGLGWAKRSNEQFF. The CDR3 DNA is TGTGCCAGTAGTCCAAAGGGAGGACTAGGGTGGGCCAAGAGGTCCAATGAGCAGTTCTTC.

V and J are TRBV27 and TRBJ1-2, with 7 bases matching TRBD1. The CDR3 consists of 14 residues. The germline gives CDR1 MNHEY, CDR2 SMNVEV (reference sequence). Trimming at V came to 7 bases and at J to 8 bases, leaving 13 bases not matched to a gene. The CDR3 reads CASKVPGQTIGYTF. In DNA, the CDR3 is TGTGCCAGCAAGGTTCCGGGACAGACTATCGGCTACACCTTC.